This T cell receptor (beta chain) was documented in a study of human T cells and chemical hapten exposure. Ten or more counts support this clonotype. The antigen is not known. Trimming at V came to 8 bases and at J to 2 bases, leaving 4 bases not matched to a gene. The V gene's germline CDR1 is MNHEY and CDR2 SMNVEV (reference sequence). CDR3 length equals 14 residues. General study findings and limits: High-frequency TCRs, those above 1 in 1000, stayed the same after DPC sensitization.

Unfractionated whole blood yielded the extracted total RNA. Individual cDNA molecules (in the library) carried attached unique molecular identifiers. TCRdb fed the 5' RACE reads into MiXCR, producing one record per CDR3 protein. Of tens of thousands of distinct CDR3 sequences in the sample, roughly 8.4% were seen once. The rearrangement uses TRBV27 and TRBJ2-1; TRBD2 agrees at 9 bases. This clonotype was obtained from a male donor in good health. The CDR3 protein is CASGTSGPYNEQFF. The CDR3 bases are TGTGCCAGCGGTACTAGCGGGCCCTACAATGAGCAGTTCTTC.